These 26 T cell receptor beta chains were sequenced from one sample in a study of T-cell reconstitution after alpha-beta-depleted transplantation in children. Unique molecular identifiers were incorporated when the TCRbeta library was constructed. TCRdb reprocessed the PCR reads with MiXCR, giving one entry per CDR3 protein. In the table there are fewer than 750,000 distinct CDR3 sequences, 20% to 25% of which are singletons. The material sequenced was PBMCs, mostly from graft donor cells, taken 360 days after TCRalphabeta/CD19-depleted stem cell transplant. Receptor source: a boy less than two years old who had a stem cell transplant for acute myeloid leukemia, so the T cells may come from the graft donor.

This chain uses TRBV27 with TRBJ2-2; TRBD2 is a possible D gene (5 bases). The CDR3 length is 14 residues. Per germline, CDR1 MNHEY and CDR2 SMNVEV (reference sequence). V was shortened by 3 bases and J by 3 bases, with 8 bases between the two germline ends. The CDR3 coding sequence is TGTGCCAGCAGTTTGCAGAGGGACACCGGGGAGCTGTTTTTT. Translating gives CASSLQRDTGELFF.

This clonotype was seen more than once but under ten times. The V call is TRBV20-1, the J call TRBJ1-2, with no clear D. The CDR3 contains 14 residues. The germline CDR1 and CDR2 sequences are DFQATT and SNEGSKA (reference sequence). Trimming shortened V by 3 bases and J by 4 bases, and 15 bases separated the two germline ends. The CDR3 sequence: CSARREQPVYGYTF. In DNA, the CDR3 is TGCAGTGCTAGGAGGGAGCAACCCGTCTATGGCTACACCTTC.

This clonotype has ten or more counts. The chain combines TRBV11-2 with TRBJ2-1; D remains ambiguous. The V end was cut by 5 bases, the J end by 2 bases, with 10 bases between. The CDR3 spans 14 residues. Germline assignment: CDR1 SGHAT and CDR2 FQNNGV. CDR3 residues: CASSLGLPYNEQFF. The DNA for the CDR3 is TGTGCCAGCAGCCTAGGCCTCCCCTACAATGAGCAGTTCTTC.

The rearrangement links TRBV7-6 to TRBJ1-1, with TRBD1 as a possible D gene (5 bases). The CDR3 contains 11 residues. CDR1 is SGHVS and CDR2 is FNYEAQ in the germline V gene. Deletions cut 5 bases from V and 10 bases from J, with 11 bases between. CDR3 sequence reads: CASSPGRRAFF. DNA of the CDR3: TGTGCCAGCAGCCCAGGGAGGAGAGCTTTCTTT. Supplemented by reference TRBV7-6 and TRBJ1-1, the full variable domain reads GAGVSQSPRYKVTKRGQDVALRCDPISGHVSLYWYRQALGQGPEFLTYFNYEAQQDKSGLPNDRFSAERPEGSISTLTIQRTEQRDSAMYRCASSPGRRAFFGQGTRLTVV.

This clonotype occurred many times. The CDR3 DNA reads as TGTGCCAGCAGTTACTCGAGCAGGGGCGAAGAGACCCAGTACTTC. Its translation: CASSYSSRGEETQYF. The chain couples TRBV6-5 to TRBJ2-5; perhaps TRBD1 as D (6 bases). The CDR3 covers 15 residues. The V gene lost 0 bases and the J gene lost 3 bases, with 11 bases spanning the gap. Germline CDR1 is MNHEY and CDR2 is SVGAGI.

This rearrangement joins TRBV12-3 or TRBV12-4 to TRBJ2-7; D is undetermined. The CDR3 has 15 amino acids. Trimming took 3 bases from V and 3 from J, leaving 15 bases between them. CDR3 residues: CASSFCQLRLYEQYV. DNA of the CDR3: TGTGCCAGCAGTTTTTGCCAGTTGAGGCTCTACGAGCAGTACGTC.

In DNA, the CDR3 is TGCAGTGCTAGTCAAGGAGGTACCTATCAGCCCCAGCATTTT. Translated, it gives CSASQGGTYQPQHF. The chain joins TRBV20-1 to TRBJ1-5, with no clear D. Germline V CDR1 and CDR2: DFQATT, SNEGSKA (reference sequence). The CDR3 consists of 14 residues. V was clipped by 3 bases and J by 5 bases, with 14 bases between them.

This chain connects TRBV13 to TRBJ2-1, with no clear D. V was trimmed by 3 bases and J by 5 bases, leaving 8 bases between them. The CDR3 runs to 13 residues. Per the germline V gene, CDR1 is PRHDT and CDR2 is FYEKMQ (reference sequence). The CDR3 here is CASSFIIDNEQFF. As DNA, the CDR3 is TGTGCCAGCAGCTTCATAATTGACAATGAGCAGTTCTTC. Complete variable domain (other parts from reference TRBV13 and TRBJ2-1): AAGVIQSPRHLIKEKRETATLKCYPIPRHDTVYWYQQGPGQDPQFLISFYEKMQSDKGSIPDRFSAQQFSDYHSELNMSSLELGDSALYFCASSFIIDNEQFFGPGTRLTVL.

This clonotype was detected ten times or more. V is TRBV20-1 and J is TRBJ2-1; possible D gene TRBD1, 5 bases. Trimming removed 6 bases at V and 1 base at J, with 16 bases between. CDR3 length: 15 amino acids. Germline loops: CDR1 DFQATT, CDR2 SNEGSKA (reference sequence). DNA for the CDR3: TGCAGTGCCATCCGGGTAGACAGTTCCTACAATGAGCAGTTCTTC. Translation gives CSAIRVDSSYNEQFF.

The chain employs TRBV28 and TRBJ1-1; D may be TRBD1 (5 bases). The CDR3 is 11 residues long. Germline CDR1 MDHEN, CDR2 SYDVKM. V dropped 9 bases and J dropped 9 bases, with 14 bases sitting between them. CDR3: CASFRDLKAFF. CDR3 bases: TGTGCCAGTTTCCGGGACTTAAAAGCTTTCTTT.

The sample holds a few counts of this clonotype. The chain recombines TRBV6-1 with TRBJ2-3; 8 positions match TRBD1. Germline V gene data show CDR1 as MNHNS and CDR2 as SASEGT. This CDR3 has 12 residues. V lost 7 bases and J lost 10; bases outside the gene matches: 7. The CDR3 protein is CASNKGQGAQYF. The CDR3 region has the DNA TGTGCCAGCAACAAAGGACAGGGCGCGCAGTATTTT.

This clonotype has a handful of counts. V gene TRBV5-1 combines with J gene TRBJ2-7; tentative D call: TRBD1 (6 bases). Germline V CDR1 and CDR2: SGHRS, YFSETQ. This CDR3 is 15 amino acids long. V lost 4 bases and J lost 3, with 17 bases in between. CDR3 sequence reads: CASSRYPLQGYEQYF. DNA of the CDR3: TGCGCCAGCAGCCGATATCCCTTACAGGGCTACGAGCAGTACTTC.

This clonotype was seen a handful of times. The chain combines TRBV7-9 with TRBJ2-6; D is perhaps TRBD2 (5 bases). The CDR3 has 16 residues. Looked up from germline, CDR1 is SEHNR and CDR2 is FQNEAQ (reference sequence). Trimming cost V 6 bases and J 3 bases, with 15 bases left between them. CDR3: CASSATARGGANVLTF. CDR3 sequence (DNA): TGTGCCAGCAGTGCCACCGCCCGGGGTGGGGCCAACGTCCTGACTTTC. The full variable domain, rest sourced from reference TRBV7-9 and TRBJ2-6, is DTGVSQNPRHKITKRGQNVTFRCDPISEHNRLYWYRQTLGQGPEFLTYFQNEAQLEKSRLLSDRFSAERPKGSFSTLEIQRTEQGDSAMYLCASSATARGGANVLTFGAGSRLTVL.

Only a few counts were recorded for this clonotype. The CDR3 spells CASSYPTSGGASDTQYF. CDR3 sequence (DNA): TGTGCCAGCAGTTACCCGACTAGCGGGGGGGCCTCAGATACGCAGTATTTT. This chain joins TRBV6-5 and TRBJ2-3; 14 bases align to TRBD2. The J segment lost 4 bases and the V segment lost 2 bases, leaving 5 bases of the junction unmatched. The CDR3 runs 17 residues. Looked up from germline, CDR1 is MNHEY and CDR2 is SVGAGI.

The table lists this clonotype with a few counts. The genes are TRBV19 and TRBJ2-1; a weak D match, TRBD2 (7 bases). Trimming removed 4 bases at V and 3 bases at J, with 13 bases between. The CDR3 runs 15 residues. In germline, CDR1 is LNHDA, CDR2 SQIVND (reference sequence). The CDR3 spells CASSRSGGLYNEQFF. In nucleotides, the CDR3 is TGTGCCAGTAGTAGATCGGGGGGCCTCTACAATGAGCAGTTCTTC.

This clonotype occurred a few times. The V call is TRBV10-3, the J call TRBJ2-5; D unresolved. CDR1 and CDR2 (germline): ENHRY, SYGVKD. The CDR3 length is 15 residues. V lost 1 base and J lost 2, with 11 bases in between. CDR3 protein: CAISELPGQQETQYF. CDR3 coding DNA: TGTGCCATCAGTGAGTTACCTGGCCAGCAAGAGACCCAGTACTTC.

This chain's CDR3 is CASAQGPNYEQYV. Here the CDR3 DNA reads TGTGCCAGTGCGCAGGGGCCGAATTACGAGCAGTACGTC. V and J are TRBV7-6 and TRBJ2-7; maybe TRBD1 (6 bases). With 9 bases removed from V and 4 bases from J, the gap between germline ends came to 16 bases. The CDR3 loop spans 13 amino acids. Germline V CDR1 and CDR2: SGHVS, FNYEAQ.

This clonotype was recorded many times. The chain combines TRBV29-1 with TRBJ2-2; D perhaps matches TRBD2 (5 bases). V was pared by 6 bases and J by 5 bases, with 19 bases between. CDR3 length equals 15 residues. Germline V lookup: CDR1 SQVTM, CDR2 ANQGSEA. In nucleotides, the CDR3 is TGCAGCGTCAGACCGTCGGGCGAGGGAACCGGGGAGCTGTTTTTT. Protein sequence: CSVRPSGEGTGELFF.

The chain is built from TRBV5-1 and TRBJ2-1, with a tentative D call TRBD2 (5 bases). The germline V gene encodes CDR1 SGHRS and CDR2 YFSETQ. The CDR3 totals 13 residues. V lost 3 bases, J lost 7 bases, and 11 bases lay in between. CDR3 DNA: TGCGCCAGCAGCTCGGAGGTTGGAAATGAGCAGTTCTTC. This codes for CASSSEVGNEQFF.

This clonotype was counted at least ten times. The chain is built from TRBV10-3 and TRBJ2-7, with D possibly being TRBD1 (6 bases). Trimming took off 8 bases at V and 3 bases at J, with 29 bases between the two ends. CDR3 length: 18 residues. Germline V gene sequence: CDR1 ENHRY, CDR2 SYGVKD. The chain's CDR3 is CAIDKPGTSEVVLYEQYV. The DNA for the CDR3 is TGTGCCATCGATAAGCCCGGGACATCCGAGGTGGTCCTCTACGAGCAGTACGTC.

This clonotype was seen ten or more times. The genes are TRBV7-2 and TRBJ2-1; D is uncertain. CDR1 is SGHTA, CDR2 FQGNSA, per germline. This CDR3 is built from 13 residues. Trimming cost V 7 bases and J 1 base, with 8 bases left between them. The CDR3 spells CASTPESYNEQFF. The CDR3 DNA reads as TGTGCCAGCACCCCCGAGTCCTACAATGAGCAGTTCTTC.

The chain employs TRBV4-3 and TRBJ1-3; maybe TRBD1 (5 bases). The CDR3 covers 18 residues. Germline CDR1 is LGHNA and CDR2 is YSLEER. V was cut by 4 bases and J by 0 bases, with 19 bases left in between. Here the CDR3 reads CASSPNGAGSVSGNTIYF. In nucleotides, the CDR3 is TGCGCCAGCAGCCCCAACGGGGCAGGGAGCGTCTCTGGAAACACCATATATTTT.

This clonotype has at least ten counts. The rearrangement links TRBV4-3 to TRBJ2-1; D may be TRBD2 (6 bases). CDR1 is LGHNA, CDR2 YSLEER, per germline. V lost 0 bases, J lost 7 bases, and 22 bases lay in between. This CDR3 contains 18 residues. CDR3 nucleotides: TGCGCCAGCAGCCAAGAGCATCCGGGACTCCAGGGTAAAAATGAGCAGTTCTTC. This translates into CASSQEHPGLQGKNEQFF.

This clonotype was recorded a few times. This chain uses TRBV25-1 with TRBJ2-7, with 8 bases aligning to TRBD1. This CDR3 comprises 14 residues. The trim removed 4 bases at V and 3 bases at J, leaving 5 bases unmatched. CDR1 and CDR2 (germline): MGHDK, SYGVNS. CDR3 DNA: TGTGCCAGCAGTGGCCGGACAGGGCGCTACGAGCAGTACGTC. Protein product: CASSGRTGRYEQYV.

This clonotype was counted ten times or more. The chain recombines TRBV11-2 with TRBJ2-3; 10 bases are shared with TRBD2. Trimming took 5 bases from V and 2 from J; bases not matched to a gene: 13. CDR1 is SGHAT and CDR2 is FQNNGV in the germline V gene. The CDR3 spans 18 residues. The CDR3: CASSRKTQRGGITDTQYF. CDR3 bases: TGTGCCAGCAGCCGGAAGACGCAGCGGGGGGGTATCACAGATACGCAGTATTTT.

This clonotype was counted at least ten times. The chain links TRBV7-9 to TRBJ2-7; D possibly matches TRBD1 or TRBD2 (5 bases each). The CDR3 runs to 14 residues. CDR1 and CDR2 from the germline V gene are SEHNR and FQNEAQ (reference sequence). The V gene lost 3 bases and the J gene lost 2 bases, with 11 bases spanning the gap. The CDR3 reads CASSFRGDPYEQYF. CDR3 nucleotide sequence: TGTGCCAGCAGCTTTCGGGGCGATCCCTACGAGCAGTACTTC.